Many counts were recorded for the clone carrying this TCR beta chain. The data were obtained in a study of spatial heterogeneity in lung cancer. Across the whole study: Each unique TCR and UMI combination was seen more than ten times on average in raw reads.

TCRdb independently ran MiXCR on the 5' RACE reads; one entry per CDR3 protein. The sample lists about 35,000 distinct CDR3 sequences, roughly 3% occurring once. The CDR3 is 12 residues long. Between the trimmed V and J ends, which lost 3 bases and 7 bases, there was a span of 9 bases. The germline V gene has CDR1 SEHNR and CDR2 FQNEAQ (reference sequence). Time point indicated: sample taken at primary tumor resection. The study sequenced unsorted whole RNA from tumor, nontumor lung or frozen PBMC. Specimen: normal lung tissue next to the tumor, collected at surgery. The chain employs TRBV7-9 and TRBJ1-2; D gene unclear. This sequence originates from a male donor with early-stage non-small cell lung cancer. CDR3 sequence reads: CASSLGYAGYTF. In DNA, the CDR3 is TGTGCCAGCAGCTTGGGGTACGCTGGCTACACCTTC.